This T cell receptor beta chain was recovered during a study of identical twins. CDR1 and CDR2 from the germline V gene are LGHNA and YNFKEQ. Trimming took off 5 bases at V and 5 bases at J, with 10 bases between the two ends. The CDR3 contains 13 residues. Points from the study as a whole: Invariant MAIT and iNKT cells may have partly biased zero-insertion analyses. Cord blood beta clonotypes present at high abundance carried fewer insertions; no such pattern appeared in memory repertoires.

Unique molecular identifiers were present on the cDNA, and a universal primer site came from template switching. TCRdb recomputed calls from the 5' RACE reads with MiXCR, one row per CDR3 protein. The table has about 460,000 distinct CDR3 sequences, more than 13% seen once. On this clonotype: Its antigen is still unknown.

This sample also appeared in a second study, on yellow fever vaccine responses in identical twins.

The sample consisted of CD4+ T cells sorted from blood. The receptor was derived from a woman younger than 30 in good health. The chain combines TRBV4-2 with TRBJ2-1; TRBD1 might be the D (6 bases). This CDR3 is CASSYRDNNEQFF. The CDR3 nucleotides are TGTGCCAGCAGCTACCGGGACAACAATGAGCAGTTCTTC.